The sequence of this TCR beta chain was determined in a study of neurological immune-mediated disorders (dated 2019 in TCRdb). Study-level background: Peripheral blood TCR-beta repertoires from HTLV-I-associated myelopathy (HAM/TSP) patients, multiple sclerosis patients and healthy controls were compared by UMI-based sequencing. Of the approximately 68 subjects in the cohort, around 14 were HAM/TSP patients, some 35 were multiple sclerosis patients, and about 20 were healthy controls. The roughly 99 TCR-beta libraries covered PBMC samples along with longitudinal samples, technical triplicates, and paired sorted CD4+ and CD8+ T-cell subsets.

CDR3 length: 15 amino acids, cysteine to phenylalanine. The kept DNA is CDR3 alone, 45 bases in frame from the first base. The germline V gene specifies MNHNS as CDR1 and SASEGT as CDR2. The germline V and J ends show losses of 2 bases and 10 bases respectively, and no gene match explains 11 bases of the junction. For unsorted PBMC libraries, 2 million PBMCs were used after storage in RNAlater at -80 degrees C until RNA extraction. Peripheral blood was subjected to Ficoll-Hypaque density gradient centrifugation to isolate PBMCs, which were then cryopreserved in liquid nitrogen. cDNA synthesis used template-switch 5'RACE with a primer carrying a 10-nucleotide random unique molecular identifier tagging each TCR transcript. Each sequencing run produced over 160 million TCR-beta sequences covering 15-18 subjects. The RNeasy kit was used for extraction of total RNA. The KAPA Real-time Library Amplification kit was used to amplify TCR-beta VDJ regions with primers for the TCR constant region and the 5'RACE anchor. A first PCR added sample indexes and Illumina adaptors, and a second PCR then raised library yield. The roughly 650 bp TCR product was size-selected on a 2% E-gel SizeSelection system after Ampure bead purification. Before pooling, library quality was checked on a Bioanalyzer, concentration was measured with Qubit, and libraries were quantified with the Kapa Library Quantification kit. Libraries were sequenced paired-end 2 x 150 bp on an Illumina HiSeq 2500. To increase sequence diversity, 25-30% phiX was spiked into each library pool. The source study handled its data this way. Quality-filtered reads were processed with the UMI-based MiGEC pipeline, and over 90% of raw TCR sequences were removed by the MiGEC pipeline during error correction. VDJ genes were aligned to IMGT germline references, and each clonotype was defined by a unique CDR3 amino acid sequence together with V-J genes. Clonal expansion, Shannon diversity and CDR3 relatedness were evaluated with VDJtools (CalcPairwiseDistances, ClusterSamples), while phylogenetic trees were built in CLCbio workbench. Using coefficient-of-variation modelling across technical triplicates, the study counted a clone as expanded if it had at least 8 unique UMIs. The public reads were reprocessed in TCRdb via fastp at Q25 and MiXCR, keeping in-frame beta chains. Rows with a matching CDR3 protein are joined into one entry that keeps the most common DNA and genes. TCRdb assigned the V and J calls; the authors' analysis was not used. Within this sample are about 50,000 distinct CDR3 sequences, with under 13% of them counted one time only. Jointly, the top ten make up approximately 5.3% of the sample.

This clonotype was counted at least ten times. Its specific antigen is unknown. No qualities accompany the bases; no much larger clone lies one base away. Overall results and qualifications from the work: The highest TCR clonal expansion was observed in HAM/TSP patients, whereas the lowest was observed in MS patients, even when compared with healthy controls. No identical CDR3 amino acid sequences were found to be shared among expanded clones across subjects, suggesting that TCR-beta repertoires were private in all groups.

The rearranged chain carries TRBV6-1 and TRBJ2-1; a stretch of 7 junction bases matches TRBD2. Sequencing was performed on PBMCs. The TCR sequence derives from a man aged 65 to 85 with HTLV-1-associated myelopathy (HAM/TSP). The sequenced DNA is TGTGCCAGCAGTGAATCTCGCGGGAGTTTGCAGGAGCAGTTCTTC. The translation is CASSESRGSLQEQFF.